These T cell receptor beta chains were read from a single sample in a study of blood T cell repertoires in COVID-19. Some clones are missing from TCRdb's copy, which holds only in-frame ones; the method was immunoSEQ multiplex PCR. This repertoire shows about 280,000 clones, about 89% found once; its top ten account for about 8.6%. Sequenced input: peripheral blood. All receptors derive from a man aged 40-50 years with active or convalescent COVID-19. Each CDR3 is given with its conserved first and last residue. The order of the fields is V gene, clone size, J gene, D gene, CDR3 DNA, CDR3 protein. The D gene is left open where the match is weak. Clone size appears in some rows only: once, few, many, or a class for an expanded clone.

v_gene: TRBV30
abundance: -
j_gene: TRBJ2-5
d_gene: -
CDR3nt: TGTGCCTGGGGGGCGGGCCAAGAGACCCAGTACTTC
CDR3aa: CAWGAGQETQYF

v_gene: TRBV27
abundance: once
j_gene: TRBJ2-7
d_gene: -
CDR3nt: TGTGCCAGCAGTTTTGGTCAGGGCACCTACGAGCAGTACTTC
CDR3aa: CASSFGQGTYEQYF

v_gene: TRBV30
abundance: -
j_gene: TRBJ1-4
d_gene: TRBD1
CDR3nt: TGTGCCTGGAGTATCCTAGGGGGCTGGGAAAAACTGTTTTTT
CDR3aa: CAWSILGGWEKLFF

v_gene: TRBV6-5
abundance: -
j_gene: TRBJ1-6
d_gene: -
CDR3nt: TGTGCCAGCAGTTACACATCCTCCCTTCCTTCACCCCTCCACTTT
CDR3aa: CASSYTSSLPSPLHF

v_gene: TRBV5-1
abundance: -
j_gene: TRBJ1-6
d_gene: -
CDR3nt: TGCGCCAGCAGTAGCTCCTATAATTCACCCCTCCACTTT
CDR3aa: CASSSSYNSPLHF

v_gene: TRBV11-2
abundance: -
j_gene: TRBJ1-6
d_gene: -
CDR3nt: TGTGCCAGCAGCTTAGAGTTAGGTGCGGCGTCACCCCTCCACTTT
CDR3aa: CASSLELGAASPLHF

v_gene: TRBV24-1
abundance: -
j_gene: TRBJ2-1
d_gene: TRBD2
CDR3nt: TGTGCCACCAGTGACCGACGAACATATAGCTTTAGCGGGGGCTCCTACAATGAGCAGTTCTTC
CDR3aa: CATSDRRTYSFSGGSYNEQFF

v_gene: TRBV5-1
abundance: -
j_gene: TRBJ1-1
d_gene: -
CDR3nt: TGCGCCAGCAGCTTTGAGGGGAACACTGAAGCTTTCTTT
CDR3aa: CASSFEGNTEAFF

v_gene: TRBV28
abundance: few
j_gene: TRBJ1-2
d_gene: -
CDR3nt: TGTGCCAGCAGTTTAAGGGGCGGCTCCTATGGCTACACCTTC
CDR3aa: CASSLRGGSYGYTF

v_gene: TRBV7-2
abundance: -
j_gene: TRBJ1-3
d_gene: -
CDR3nt: TGTGCCAGCAGCTTGGGCGGGGGCTCTGGAAACACCATATATTTT
CDR3aa: CASSLGGGSGNTIYF

v_gene: TRBV29-1
abundance: -
j_gene: TRBJ1-1
d_gene: TRBD1
CDR3nt: TGCAGCGTGACAGGGGGCACTGAAGCTTTCTTT
CDR3aa: CSVTGGTEAFF

v_gene: TRBV18
abundance: -
j_gene: TRBJ2-1
d_gene: TRBD1
CDR3nt: TGTGCCAGCTCACCGGGACAGCGTGAGCAGTTCTTC
CDR3aa: CASSPGQREQFF

v_gene: TRBV12-3/TRBV12-4
abundance: few
j_gene: TRBJ2-3
d_gene: -
CDR3nt: TGTGCCAGCAGTTTAGACAGACAGTTTACGCAGTATTTT
CDR3aa: CASSLDRQFTQYF

v_gene: TRBV5-6
abundance: -
j_gene: TRBJ1-1
d_gene: TRBD1
CDR3nt: TGTGCCAGCAGCCTAGACAGGGTTGGAGCTTTCTTT
CDR3aa: CASSLDRVGAFF

v_gene: TRBV6-5
abundance: -
j_gene: TRBJ1-2
d_gene: -
CDR3nt: TGTGCCAGCGGAGGTACGGGGACTAACTATGGCTACACCTTC
CDR3aa: CASGGTGTNYGYTF

v_gene: TRBV30
abundance: -
j_gene: TRBJ2-7
d_gene: -
CDR3nt: TGTGCCTGGAGTGTACAGAGTTCCTACGAGCAGTACTTC
CDR3aa: CAWSVQSSYEQYF

v_gene: TRBV4-1
abundance: -
j_gene: TRBJ1-6
d_gene: TRBD1
CDR3nt: TGCGCCAGCAGCCAGGCGGGACAGGGTCGTTCACCCCTCCACTTT
CDR3aa: CASSQAGQGRSPLHF

v_gene: TRBV9
abundance: -
j_gene: TRBJ1-3
d_gene: -
CDR3nt: TGTGCCAGCAGCCCCTCTGGTAGCTCTGGAAACACCATATATTTT
CDR3aa: CASSPSGSSGNTIYF

v_gene: TRBV28
abundance: -
j_gene: TRBJ2-5
d_gene: TRBD2
CDR3nt: TGTGCCGGAAAAGACAGCGGGAACCAAGAGACCCAGTACTTC
CDR3aa: CAGKDSGNQETQYF

v_gene: TRBV2
abundance: -
j_gene: TRBJ2-5
d_gene: TRBD1
CDR3nt: TGTGCCAGCACAAGAGGGACAGGGCCAGAGACCCAGTACTTC
CDR3aa: CASTRGTGPETQYF

v_gene: TRBV7-6
abundance: few
j_gene: TRBJ2-2
d_gene: -
CDR3nt: TGTGCCAGCAGCTTAGTGAGGAGCGGGGAGCTGTTTTTT
CDR3aa: CASSLVRSGELFF

v_gene: TRBV3-1/TRBV3-2
abundance: once
j_gene: TRBJ1-2
d_gene: -
CDR3nt: TGTGCCAGCAGCCAAAGGGGGGGCTATGGCTACACCTTC
CDR3aa: CASSQRGGYGYTF

v_gene: TRBV5-6
abundance: few
j_gene: TRBJ1-2
d_gene: TRBD1
CDR3nt: TGTGCCAGCAGCCTCGGGACAGCTTATGGCTACACCTTC
CDR3aa: CASSLGTAYGYTF

v_gene: TRBV18
abundance: -
j_gene: TRBJ2-7
d_gene: TRBD1
CDR3nt: TGTGCCAGCTCACCTCGACAGGGGGATTACTACGAGCAGTACTTC
CDR3aa: CASSPRQGDYYEQYF

v_gene: TRBV2
abundance: -
j_gene: TRBJ1-4
d_gene: TRBD1
CDR3nt: TGTGCCAGCAATACAGGGGTAGGGGAAAAACTGTTTTTT
CDR3aa: CASNTGVGEKLFF

v_gene: TRBV29-1
abundance: -
j_gene: TRBJ2-3
d_gene: -
CDR3nt: TGCAGCGTTGTAGCAGTTGGAGATACGCAGTATTTT
CDR3aa: CSVVAVGDTQYF

v_gene: TRBV27
abundance: -
j_gene: TRBJ2-1
d_gene: TRBD2
CDR3nt: TGTGCCAGCAGTTTCCGCTCGACTAGCGGCTCCTACAATGAGCAGTTCTTC
CDR3aa: CASSFRSTSGSYNEQFF

v_gene: TRBV28
abundance: few
j_gene: TRBJ1-1
d_gene: -
CDR3nt: TGTGCCAGCAGTTTATCCCAGGGAGGAGGGACTGAAGCTTTCTTT
CDR3aa: CASSLSQGGGTEAFF

v_gene: TRBV7-9
abundance: few
j_gene: TRBJ1-6
d_gene: -
CDR3nt: TGTGCCAGCAGCTCTAGCGGGACGGCGCCTTCACCCCTCCACTTT
CDR3aa: CASSSSGTAPSPLHF

v_gene: TRBV5-1
abundance: -
j_gene: TRBJ2-1
d_gene: -
CDR3nt: TGCGCCAGCCACGGGGGAACCATCTACAATGAGCAGTTCTTC
CDR3aa: CASHGGTIYNEQFF

v_gene: TRBV2
abundance: -
j_gene: TRBJ1-2
d_gene: -
CDR3nt: TGTGCCACCACCTTCTACGGGGGACGAGCTAACTATGGCTACACCTTC
CDR3aa: CATTFYGGRANYGYTF

v_gene: TRBV19
abundance: -
j_gene: TRBJ2-7
d_gene: -
CDR3nt: TGTGCCAGTAGTATAGATGCCCAGGTCACCAGCTACGAGCAGTACTTC
CDR3aa: CASSIDAQVTSYEQYF

v_gene: TRBV6-2/TRBV6-3
abundance: -
j_gene: TRBJ2-2
d_gene: -
CDR3nt: TGTGCCAGCAGCCTAACCGCGGGCGGGGAGCTGTTTTTT
CDR3aa: CASSLTAGGELFF

v_gene: TRBV7-6
abundance: few
j_gene: TRBJ2-7
d_gene: -
CDR3nt: TGTGCCAGCAGCTTAGGGACTGGAGCCTACGAGCAGTACTTC
CDR3aa: CASSLGTGAYEQYF

v_gene: TRBV7-2
abundance: once
j_gene: TRBJ2-1
d_gene: TRBD1
CDR3nt: TGTGCCAGCAGCGAACGACCAGGGGGTAGTTCCGAGCAGTTCTTC
CDR3aa: CASSERPGGSSEQFF

v_gene: TRBV29-1
abundance: -
j_gene: TRBJ1-1
d_gene: -
CDR3nt: TGCAGCGTTGGAGGGCAGTTCGAGAACACTGAAGCTTTCTTT
CDR3aa: CSVGGQFENTEAFF

v_gene: TRBV28
abundance: once
j_gene: TRBJ1-2
d_gene: TRBD1
CDR3nt: TGTGCCAGCAGCCTTACCGGGACAGGCCGGGGCTACACCTTC
CDR3aa: CASSLTGTGRGYTF

v_gene: TRBV9
abundance: -
j_gene: TRBJ2-1
d_gene: TRBD1
CDR3nt: TGTGCCAGCAGCGACAGGGGGTACAATGAGCAGTTCTTC
CDR3aa: CASSDRGYNEQFF

v_gene: TRBV5-1
abundance: -
j_gene: TRBJ1-1
d_gene: TRBD1
CDR3nt: TGCGCCAGCAGCTTGGGGGACAGAGACCTCACTGAAGCTTTCTTT
CDR3aa: CASSLGDRDLTEAFF

v_gene: TRBV6-6
abundance: -
j_gene: TRBJ2-3
d_gene: -
CDR3nt: TGTGCCAGCAGTTATCGCCCGAGAAGAAGCACAGATACGCAGTATTTT
CDR3aa: CASSYRPRRSTDTQYF

v_gene: TRBV19
abundance: -
j_gene: TRBJ1-1
d_gene: -
CDR3nt: TGTGCCAGTCAACCTGCGGGGGGCACTGAAGCTTTCTTT
CDR3aa: CASQPAGGTEAFF

v_gene: TRBV5-1
abundance: once
j_gene: TRBJ1-2
d_gene: -
CDR3nt: TGCGCCAGCAGCGTCTCCAGGGGCGGCTACACCTTC
CDR3aa: CASSVSRGGYTF

v_gene: TRBV24-1
abundance: -
j_gene: TRBJ2-1
d_gene: TRBD2
CDR3nt: TGTGCCACCAGTGATTTGAGACTAGCGGGCTTAGGTGATGAGCAGTTCTTC
CDR3aa: CATSDLRLAGLGDEQFF